The source of this T cell receptor beta chain is a study of identical twins. Findings and limits, study-wide: Memory repertoires lacked the insertion deficit that abundant cord blood beta clonotypes showed.

This clonotype has more than one count but fewer than ten. Its antigen remains unknown. The length of the CDR3 is 17 residues. V shed 5 bases and J shed 3 bases, with 23 bases lying between them. The germline V gene has CDR1 SGHTA and CDR2 FQGNSA. TCRdb itself ran the 5' RACE reads through MiXCR, one entry per CDR3 protein. The repertoire holds approximately 600,000 distinct CDR3 sequences, roughly 9.9% seen once, with more than 2.5% in the top ten. These data were likewise used in another study, on yellow fever vaccine responses in identical twins.

This sequence joins TRBV7-2 and TRBJ2-7; tentatively, D is TRBD2 (7 bases). Source material: PBMCs. The sequence was collected from a woman in her late teens or twenties in good health. CDR3 in amino acids: CASSPPPGGGANYEQYF. The CDR3 nucleotides are TGTGCCAGCAGCCCACCCCCTGGGGGGGGCGCCAACTACGAGCAGTACTTC.